This entry lists 24 T cell receptor beta chains sequenced from one sample in a study of CD8+ T cells in alopecia areata. Stated treatment: oral pan-JAK inhibitor, 5-10 mg twice daily. Following extraction, RNA underwent reverse transcription to cDNA, which served as the sequencing template. The method was immunoSEQ multiplex PCR; TCRdb's version includes in-frame clones alone and lacks a portion of them. The table lists about 60,000 clones, approximately 44% of them singletons. This material consisted of CD8+ T cells sorted from blood, taken at approximately week 37, from a patient treated with tofacitinib. These receptor sequences come from a human donor with alopecia areata.

The chain employs TRBV6-6 and TRBJ2-7, with D uncertain. V gave up 2 bases and J gave up 7 bases, with 18 bases separating them. CDR1 is MNHNY and CDR2 is SVGAGI in the germline V gene (reference sequence). This CDR3 is built from 15 residues. CDR3 nucleotide sequence: TGTGCCAGCAGTTACGGTTCCAGCTTTGGCGTAGAGCAGTACTTC. This sequence encodes CASSYGSSFGVEQYF.

This clone turned up a few times. The rearrangement joins TRBV7-9 to TRBJ1-4; no reliable D call. The CDR3 is 15 residues long. V lost 1 base, J lost 5 bases, and 11 bases lay in between. Germline V gene data show CDR1 as SEHNR and CDR2 as FQNEAQ (reference sequence). CDR3 loop: CASSLGVGTNEKLFF. The CDR3 nucleotides are TGTGCCAGCAGCTTAGGAGTCGGCACGAATGAAAAACTGTTTTTT.

The chain combines TRBV6-1 with TRBJ2-3, with D hard to call. Germline V CDR1 and CDR2: MNHNS, SASEGT. The CDR3 is 13 amino acids. Trimming left V 5 bases short and J 2 bases short, with 8 bases between. The chain's CDR3 is CASSWLATDTQYF. The CDR3 nucleotides are TGTGCCAGCAGTTGGTTAGCCACAGATACGCAGTATTTT.

V gene TRBV7-2 combines with J gene TRBJ1-1, with D tentatively TRBD1 (6 bases). Germline V CDR1 and CDR2: SGHTA, FQGNSA. This CDR3 is 15 amino acids long. V lost 1 base and J lost 2, with 11 bases in between. The CDR3 coding sequence is TGTGCCAGCAGCTTAGACAGGGCGGGAAACACTGAAGCTTTCTTT. This translates into CASSLDRAGNTEAFF.

J is TRBJ2-3 and V is TRBV5-6; D is ambiguous. The CDR3 is 16 amino acids. Trimming removed 6 bases at V and 1 base at J, with 18 bases between. Germline-derived CDR1 and CDR2 are SGHDT and YYEEEE. CDR3 coding DNA: TGTGCCAGCACCCTGGGATGGGTATTGGGCACAGATACGCAGTATTTT. Amino acids: CASTLGWVLGTDTQYF.

A word on this clone: The identical CDR3 is also encoded by other nucleotide sequences in the sample. The chain joins TRBV4-3 to TRBJ1-4, with D tentatively TRBD1 (6 bases). This CDR3 contains 14 residues. Germline CDR1 reads LGHNA; CDR2 reads YSLEER. Trimming pared 4 bases from V and 8 bases from J, leaving 14 bases between. The chain's CDR3 is CASSPRGYEEKLFF. The CDR3 DNA sequence: TGCGCCAGCAGCCCCAGGGGATACGAGGAAAAACTGTTTTTT.

The V and J genes are TRBV4-1 and TRBJ2-4, with 7 bases lining up with TRBD2. The CDR3 totals 15 residues. Germline-derived CDR1 and CDR2 are MGHRA and YSYEKL. V trimming: 1 base; J trimming: 8 bases; junction bases outside the gene matches: 8. The CDR3 loop reads CASSQGGGGVDIQYF. The DNA for the CDR3 is TGCGCCAGCAGCCAAGGAGGTGGGGGGGTGGACATTCAGTACTTC.

V and J are TRBV30 and TRBJ2-1, with 11 bases fitting TRBD2. The CDR3 is made up of 14 amino acids. Germline trimming cut 4 bases from V and 9 bases from J; bases unmatched to any gene: 8. Per germline, CDR1 GTSNPN and CDR2 SVGIG (reference sequence). CDR3 region: CAWTSGRLLGEQFF. The DNA of the CDR3 is TGTGCCTGGACTAGCGGGAGGTTATTAGGTGAGCAGTTCTTC. The full variable domain, with the rest looked up from reference TRBV30 and TRBJ2-1, is SQTIHQWPATLVQPVGSPLSLECTVEGTSNPNLYWYRQAAGRGLQLLFYSVGIGQISSEVPQNLSASRPQDRQFILSSKKLLLSDSGFYLCAWTSGRLLGEQFFGPGTRLTVL.

This chain uses TRBV7-8 with TRBJ2-7, with 14 positions matching TRBD2. Trimming cost V 5 bases and J 2 bases; bases outside gene matches: 2. Germline V lookup: CDR1 SGHVS, CDR2 FQNEAQ. There are 15 residues in the CDR3. CDR3 in DNA: TGTGCCAGCAGCCCGGGACTAGCGGGGGCCTACGAGCAGTACTTC. It specifies CASSPGLAGAYEQYF.

V usage is TRBV30 and J usage is TRBJ2-1, with 10 positions matching TRBD1. This CDR3 has 17 amino acids. CDR1 is GTSNPN, CDR2 SVGIG, per germline (reference sequence). Trimming took 3 bases from V and 1 from J; bases not matched to a gene: 9. The DNA for the CDR3 is TGTGCCTGGAGAGGGGAGGGACAGGGGAGTTCCTACAATGAGCAGTTCTTC. This sequence encodes CAWRGEGQGSSYNEQFF.

This clone has only a few counts. This chain uses TRBV7-9 with TRBJ1-4, with D possibly being TRBD1 (5 bases). Between the trimmed V and J ends, which lost 4 bases and 8 bases, there was a span of 8 bases. In germline, CDR1 is SEHNR, CDR2 FQNEAQ (reference sequence). The CDR3 totals 12 residues. The CDR3 sequence is CASSSAGEKLFF. The CDR3 bases are TGTGCCAGCAGCTCTGCAGGGGAAAAACTGTTTTTT.

This clone has a handful of counts. Here the CDR3 reads CASSPTLGTEAFF. CDR3 in DNA: TGTGCCAGCAGCCCGACTTTGGGGACTGAAGCTTTCTTT. The V and J genes are TRBV7-8 and TRBJ1-1; D unclear. In germline, CDR1 is SGHVS, CDR2 FQNEAQ. Trimming took off 5 bases at V and 5 bases at J, with 12 bases between the two ends. This CDR3 region has 13 residues.

This sequence joins TRBV20-1 and TRBJ2-7, with TRBD2 identical over 7 bases. The length of the CDR3 is 11 residues. With V trimmed by 3 bases and J by 5 bases, 1 base remained unmatched. Per germline, CDR1 DFQATT and CDR2 SNEGSKA (reference sequence). The CDR3 loop is CSARGRDEQYF. Here the CDR3 DNA reads TGCAGTGCTAGGGGGAGGGACGAGCAGTACTTC.

The chain couples TRBV2 to TRBJ1-2; no definite D call. The germline V gene has CDR1 SNHLY and CDR2 FYNNEI. The V end lost 1 base, the J end lost 5 bases, and 8 bases lay between the germline ends. CDR3 length: 13 residues. CDR3 protein: CASSEGIVYGYTF. Here the CDR3 DNA reads TGTGCCAGCAGTGAAGGGATCGTTTATGGCTACACCTTC.

The chain employs TRBV18 and TRBJ2-2; D not certain. Per the germline V gene, CDR1 is KGHSH and CDR2 is LQKENI. The V and J ends lost 0 bases and 0 bases respectively, with 5 bases between them. The CDR3 contains 15 residues. The CDR3 nucleotides are TGTGCCAGCTCACCACCCACCGCGAACACCGGGGAGCTGTTTTTT. Residues: CASSPPTANTGELFF. Full variable domain (outside the CDR3, taken from reference TRBV18 and TRBJ2-2): NAGVMQNPRHLVRRRGQEARLRCSPMKGHSHVYWYRQLPEEGLKFMVYLQKENIIDESGMPKERFSAEFPKEGPSILRIQQVVRGDSAAYFCASSPPTANTGELFFGEGSRLTVL.

This clone came up a few times. This rearrangement joins TRBV29-1 to TRBJ2-7; D possibly matches TRBD1 or TRBD2 (6 bases each). V was pared by 4 bases and J by 3 bases, with 13 bases between. Germline values: CDR1 SQVTM, CDR2 ANQGSEA. The CDR3 length is 13 residues. Here the CDR3 DNA reads TGCAGCGTTGTACCCCGGGGGCTCTACGAGCAGTACTTC. This translates into CSVVPRGLYEQYF.

This clone came up a few times. V is TRBV21-1 and J is TRBJ2-7; the table's D call TRBD1 went unverified against the DNA. TRBV21-1 is an annotated pseudogene. This CDR3 has 15 amino acids. This CDR3 reads CASSLRDRDPYEQYF. The CDR3 DNA follows: TGTGCCAGCAGCTTAAGGGACAGGGACCCCTACGAGCAGTACTTC.

This clone was observed a handful of times. The chain carries TRBV29-1 and TRBJ2-1; D could derive from TRBD1 or TRBD2 (7 bases each). CDR3 length equals 13 residues. V dropped 7 bases and J dropped 8 bases, with 18 bases sitting between them. CDR1 is SQVTM and CDR2 is ANQGSEA in the germline V gene. CDR3 DNA: TGCAGCGCCCACCCCAGGGGGGGTTATGAGCAGTTCTTC. Encoded protein: CSAHPRGGYEQFF.

For this clone: A read error may produce the germline difference seen at one junction end. The chain uses TRBV4-1 and TRBJ2-5; D remains ambiguous. The CDR3 consists of 12 residues. Looked up from germline, CDR1 is MGHRA and CDR2 is YSYEKL. CDR3 bases: TGCGCCAGCAGCCAACATCAAGGGACCCAGTACTTC. It is translated as CASSQHQGTQYF.

The CDR3 DNA follows: TGCGCCAGCAGCCAAGACTCGGGGAGCAGGTACGAGCAGTACTTC. It encodes CASSQDSGSRYEQYF. The chain carries TRBV4-3 and TRBJ2-7; D is perhaps TRBD2 (5 bases). The CDR3 extends over 15 amino acids. The germline CDR1 and CDR2 sequences are LGHNA and YSLEER. With 0 bases removed from V and 4 bases from J, the gap between germline ends came to 13 bases.

The J gene is TRBJ2-7, the V gene TRBV29-1; D may correspond to TRBD1 or TRBD2 (5 bases each). CDR3 length: 13 amino acids. CDR1 and CDR2 (germline): SQVTM, ANQGSEA. V lost 7 bases to trimming and J lost 2 bases, with 15 bases between them. The CDR3 DNA is TGCAGCGGAGCCGAGGGGCAAGCCTACGAGCAGTACTTC. Protein: CSGAEGQAYEQYF.

In this sample, this clone turned up once. This chain uses TRBV7-9 with TRBJ2-1; 10 bases line up with TRBD2. Germline V gene data show CDR1 as SEHNR and CDR2 as FQNEAQ (reference sequence). V dropped 6 bases and J dropped 3; count of bases not matched to a gene: 5. The CDR3 is 15 residues long. CDR3 nucleotide sequence: TGTGCCAGCAGGGGAGGGACTAGCGACTACAATGAGCAGTTCTTC. Encoded protein: CASRGGTSDYNEQFF.

This clone was counted between two and nine times. This chain links TRBV7-9 with TRBJ1-1; D is ambiguous. Deletions cut 4 bases from V and 6 bases from J, with 6 bases between. Germline V lookup: CDR1 SEHNR, CDR2 FQNEAQ (reference sequence). This CDR3 is built from 11 residues. Written as DNA, the CDR3 is TGTGCCAGCAGCTGGATCTCTGAAGCTTTCTTT. Protein product: CASSWISEAFF.

CDR3 bases: TGTGCCAGCAGCTCACTAGCGGGGCACCAAGAGACCCAGTACTTC. It translates to CASSSLAGHQETQYF. The chain joins TRBV7-9 to TRBJ2-5, with 10 bases aligning to TRBD2. Germline assignment: CDR1 SEHNR and CDR2 FQNEAQ (reference sequence). J was trimmed by 0 bases and V by 4 bases; bases with no gene match: 2. The CDR3 sequence is 15 residues long.